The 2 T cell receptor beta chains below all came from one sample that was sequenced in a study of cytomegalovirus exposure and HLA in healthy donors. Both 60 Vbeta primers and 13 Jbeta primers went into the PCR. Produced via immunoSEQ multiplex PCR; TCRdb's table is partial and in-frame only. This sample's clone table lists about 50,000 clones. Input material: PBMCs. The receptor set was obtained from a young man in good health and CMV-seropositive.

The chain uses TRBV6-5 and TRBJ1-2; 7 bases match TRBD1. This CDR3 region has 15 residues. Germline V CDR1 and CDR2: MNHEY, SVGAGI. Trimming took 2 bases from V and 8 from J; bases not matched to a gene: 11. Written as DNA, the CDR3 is TGTGCCAGCAGTTACAGGGACAGATTCCCCCTCGGCTACACCTTC. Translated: CASSYRDRFPLGYTF.

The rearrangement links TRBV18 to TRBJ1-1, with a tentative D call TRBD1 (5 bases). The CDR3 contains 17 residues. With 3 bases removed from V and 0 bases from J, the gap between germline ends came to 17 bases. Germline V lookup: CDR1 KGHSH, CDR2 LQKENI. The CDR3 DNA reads TGTGCCAGCTCACCCCTTATGGGACTGAGATTGAACACTGAAGCTTTCTTT. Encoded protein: CASSPLMGLRLNTEAFF.